The 5 T cell receptor beta chains in this list originate from one sample, sequenced in a study of neurological immune-mediated disorders. TCRdb recomputed calls from the 5' RACE reads with MiXCR, one row per CDR3 protein. The table has about 59,000 distinct CDR3 sequences, roughly 13% seen once; the top ten hold around a tenth. Sample: PBMCs. Receptor source: a woman aged 55-75 years with HTLV-1-associated myelopathy (HAM/TSP).

This clonotype was seen ten or more times. The V gene is TRBV5-1, the J gene TRBJ2-3; D remains ambiguous. There are 13 residues in the CDR3. V was shortened by 4 bases and J by 0 bases, with 6 bases between the two germline ends. Germline V gives CDR1 SGHRS, CDR2 YFSETQ. CDR3 DNA sequence: TGCGCCAGCAGCCACGCCAGCACAGATACGCAGTATTTT. Its translation: CASSHASTDTQYF.

This clonotype was recorded many times. The chain employs TRBV10-3 and TRBJ2-7; D might be TRBD2 (6 bases). CDR1 is ENHRY, CDR2 SYGVKD, per germline. Trimming removed 2 bases at V and 9 bases at J, with 14 bases between. The CDR3 runs 13 residues. The CDR3 here is CAISEAASEGQYF. CDR3 coding DNA: TGTGCCATCAGTGAGGCCGCCTCGGAGGGGCAGTACTTC.

The V call is TRBV24-1, the J call TRBJ2-2, with 10 bases matching TRBD1. This CDR3 is 16 amino acids long. Germline V gene sequence: CDR1 KGHDR, CDR2 SFDVKD. V shed 6 bases, J shed 2 bases, and the junction held 5 bases outside the gene matches. The CDR3 bases are TGTGCCACCAGTCGTGGGACAGGGGTAAACACCGGGGAGCTGTTTTTT. It yields the protein CATSRGTGVNTGELFF.

In its sample, this clonotype was seen many times. V usage is TRBV20-1 and J usage is TRBJ2-7; TRBD2 aligns across 11 bases. CDR1 and CDR2 from the germline V gene are DFQATT and SNEGSKA (reference sequence). The CDR3 spans 13 residues. V lost 5 bases and J lost 5; bases outside the gene matches: 5. The CDR3 DNA is TGCAGTGCTCAACTAGCGGGAGTGAACGAGCAGTACTTC. Translation: CSAQLAGVNEQYF.

The chain couples TRBV5-1 to TRBJ2-2; D is unclear. V lost 0 bases and J 4 bases, leaving 4 bases between the germline ends. This CDR3 has 13 amino acids. Looked up from germline, CDR1 is SGHRS and CDR2 is YFSETQ. The DNA of the CDR3 is TGCGCCAGCAGCTTGGAAATCACCGGGGAGCTGTTTTTT. This encodes CASSLEITGELFF.